Listed here are 24 T cell receptor beta chains from one sample, sequenced in a study of early T cells in non-severe SARS-CoV-2 infection. TCRdb re-analysed the 5' RACE reads in MiXCR, keeping a single row per CDR3 protein. The sample comprises approximately 35,000 distinct CDR3 sequences, 5.5% to 7% of which are singletons, and less than 5% rests with the top ten. The sequenced sample was whole blood. Receptors originate from an adult who was a healthcare worker with PCR-confirmed SARS-CoV-2 infection or an uninfected control (not recorded which).

This clonotype was picked up many times. This chain uses TRBV18 with TRBJ2-2; 8 bases are shared with TRBD2. Trimming cost V 5 bases and J 5 bases; bases outside gene matches: 7. Germline V CDR1 and CDR2: KGHSH, LQKENI. The CDR3 spans 15 residues. The CDR3 region is CASSSSGSGTGELFF. The CDR3, as DNA: TGTGCCAGCTCATCAAGCGGGAGCGGGACCGGGGAGCTGTTTTTT.

This clonotype has a handful of counts. V is TRBV29-1 and J is TRBJ1-2; D perhaps matches TRBD1 (6 bases). The ends were cut back, 5 bases at V and 7 bases at J, with 17 bases in the middle. The germline V gene has CDR1 SQVTM and CDR2 ANQGSEA. The CDR3 loop spans 13 amino acids. The CDR3 nucleotides are TGCAGCGTTAACCTGGTAGGGGGGATTGGCTACACCTTC. This gives the protein CSVNLVGGIGYTF.

In its sample, this clonotype was seen many times. The chain recombines TRBV9 with TRBJ2-7; D unclear. The CDR3 is 14 amino acids. The V gene lost 2 bases and the J gene lost 0 bases, with 9 bases spanning the gap. Looked up from germline, CDR1 is SGDLS and CDR2 is YYNGEE. CDR3 in DNA: TGTGCCAGCAGCGTCTACCCGAGCTCCTACGAGCAGTACTTC. This sequence encodes CASSVYPSSYEQYF. The whole variable domain, remainder taken from reference TRBV9 and TRBJ2-7, is DSGVTQTPKHLITATGQRVTLRCSPRSGDLSVYWYQQSLDQGLQFLIQYYNGEERAKGNILERFSAQQFPDLHSELNLSSLELGDSALYFCASSVYPSSYEQYFGPGTRLTVT.

This clonotype was detected only a few times. The chain carries TRBV20-1 and TRBJ2-3, with 9 nucleotides matching TRBD2. The CDR3 sequence is 14 residues long. Germline CDR1 DFQATT, CDR2 SNEGSKA (reference sequence). With V trimmed by 6 bases and J by 2 bases, 6 bases remained unmatched. Written as DNA, the CDR3 is TGCAGTGCCTCTAGCGGGACTACCACAGATACGCAGTATTTT. It translates to CSASSGTTTDTQYF.

This clonotype has a handful of counts. The V and J genes are TRBV12-3 or TRBV12-4 and TRBJ2-7, with 7 positions matching TRBD1. The CDR3 sequence is 15 residues long. Trimming removed 0 bases from V and 2 bases from J; junction bases left unmatched: 4. CDR3 nucleotides: TGTGCCAGCAGTTTAGCGCTGGGACAGCCCTACGAGCAGTACTTC. It specifies CASSLALGQPYEQYF.

This clonotype was recorded at least ten times. This rearrangement joins TRBV24-1 to TRBJ2-7; the D gene is possibly TRBD1 (5 bases). The CDR3 has 13 residues. Germline values: CDR1 KGHDR, CDR2 SFDVKD. Trimming cost V 4 bases and J 6 bases, with 12 bases left between them. The CDR3 protein is CATSEPGMREQYF. The CDR3 region has the DNA TGTGCCACCAGTGAACCAGGGATGCGCGAGCAGTACTTC.

This clonotype was seen repeatedly, ten times or more. This chain links TRBV3-1 with TRBJ1-6; tentative D call: TRBD1 (6 bases). The length of the CDR3 is 17 residues. Germline V gene data show CDR1 as LGHDT and CDR2 as YNNKEL (reference sequence). V was cut by 4 bases and J by 4 bases, with 17 bases left in between. The CDR3 region has the DNA TGTGCCAGCAGCCCATCGGATTGGACAGTTTATAATTCACCCCTCCACTTT. Translating gives CASSPSDWTVYNSPLHF.

This clonotype was counted many times. As DNA, the CDR3 is TGTGCCAGCAGTTTTGGGGGGACGAACACCGGGGAGCTGTTTTTT. Amino acids: CASSFGGTNTGELFF. The genes are TRBV6-6 and TRBJ2-2; D is possibly TRBD2 (6 bases). This CDR3 is 15 amino acids long. Germline V gene data show CDR1 as MNHNY and CDR2 as SVGAGI (reference sequence). Trimming cost V 4 bases and J 0 bases, with 9 bases left between them.

This clonotype showed up many times. The V call is TRBV9, the J call TRBJ2-1; D not resolved. Deletions cut 0 bases from V and 6 bases from J, with 7 bases between. The CDR3 runs 13 residues. Germline V gene sequence: CDR1 SGDLS, CDR2 YYNGEE. CDR3: CASSVGSFNEQFF. The CDR3 DNA follows: TGTGCCAGCAGCGTAGGTAGTTTCAATGAGCAGTTCTTC.

In its sample, this clonotype was seen many times. The V and J genes are TRBV6-1 and TRBJ1-3, with a possible D match to TRBD1 (6 bases). Per the germline V gene, CDR1 is MNHNS and CDR2 is SASEGT. This CDR3 is 16 amino acids long. Trimming shortened V by 10 bases and J by 2 bases, and 21 bases separated the two germline ends. The CDR3 region is CATGETGEKAGNTIYF. CDR3 DNA sequence: TGTGCCACTGGGGAGACAGGTGAAAAGGCTGGAAACACCATATATTTT.

The J gene is TRBJ2-1, the V gene TRBV14; 7 bases fit TRBD1. V was pared by 5 bases and J by 6 bases, with 7 bases of the junction left unmatched. CDR1 is SGHDN and CDR2 is FVKESK in the germline V gene. The CDR3 length is 14 residues. The CDR3 sequence: CASSSLTGVNEQFF. In DNA form, the CDR3 reads TGTGCCAGCAGCTCCCTCACAGGGGTCAATGAGCAGTTCTTC.

This clonotype was seen ten or more times. V gene TRBV27 combines with J gene TRBJ2-3, with 12 nucleotides matching TRBD1. Germline loops: CDR1 MNHEY, CDR2 SMNVEV (reference sequence). Losses at the gene ends were 3 bases for V and 0 bases for J; bases not matched to a gene: 13. The CDR3 length is 20 residues. CDR3 DNA sequence: TGTGCCAGCAGTTTCCTTCCCGGGACAGGGGGCCACCCTAGCACAGATACGCAGTATTTT. Translated: CASSFLPGTGGHPSTDTQYF.

There are many counts of this clonotype. V is TRBV7-6 and J is TRBJ2-1, with D perhaps given as TRBD1 or TRBD2 (6 bases each). This CDR3 comprises 16 residues. The ends were cut back, 3 bases at V and 10 bases at J, with 22 bases in the middle. Germline lookup yields CDR1 SGHVS and CDR2 FNYEAQ. In DNA, the CDR3 is TGTGCCAGCAGCTTGCGGGGACCGGACAGCCCAGGAGAGCAGTTCTTC. It encodes CASSLRGPDSPGEQFF.

This clonotype has at least ten counts. This chain links TRBV20-1 with TRBJ2-3; D gene unclear. This CDR3 is 14 amino acids long. Germline CDR1 reads DFQATT; CDR2 reads SNEGSKA (reference sequence). Trimming removed 6 bases from V and 8 bases from J, with 21 bases in between. Written as DNA, the CDR3 is TGCAGTGCCAACCGGGCCTCCCGAGACGGTACGCAGTATTTT. Encoded protein: CSANRASRDGTQYF.

This clonotype occurred many times. The V and J genes are TRBV7-9 and TRBJ1-2; D remains ambiguous. V was trimmed by 5 bases and J by 8 bases, leaving 15 bases between them. CDR1 SEHNR and CDR2 FQNEAQ come from the germline V gene (reference sequence). The CDR3 is 13 residues long. The CDR3 DNA is TGTGCCAGCAGCGCCCGGCCAACATTAGGCTACACCTTC. It codes for CASSARPTLGYTF.

This chain links TRBV7-8 with TRBJ1-2; 7 bases are a match to TRBD1. The CDR3 runs to 13 residues. CDR1 is SGHVS, CDR2 FQNEAQ, per germline. V trimming: 5 bases; J trimming: 8 bases; junction bases outside the gene matches: 8. As DNA, the CDR3 is TGTGCCAGCAGCCAGCCAGGGGGTACAGGCTACACCTTC. Amino acids: CASSQPGGTGYTF.

This clonotype was recorded a few times. The gene calls are TRBV12-5 and TRBJ2-1; 9 bases are a match to TRBD2. V shed 2 bases and J 9 bases; nucleotides not matched to a gene: 5. Germline CDR1 LGHNT, CDR2 FRNRAP. The CDR3 length is 14 residues. DNA for the CDR3: TGTGCTAGTGGTTTGTTAGCGGGAGAGGGTGAGCAGTTCTTC. Its protein is CASGLLAGEGEQFF. Looking up the rest from reference TRBV12-5 and TRBJ2-1 gives the full variable domain: DARVTQTPRHKVTEMGQEVTMRCQPILGHNTVFWYRQTMMQGLELLAYFRNRAPLDDSGMPKDRFSAEMPDATLATLKIQPSEPRDSAVYFCASGLLAGEGEQFFGPGTRLTVL.

The chain couples TRBV7-2 to TRBJ2-3, with 13 bases matching TRBD2. The CDR3 covers 16 residues. V shed 1 base and J 4 bases; nucleotides not matched to a gene: 2. Germline loops: CDR1 SGHTA, CDR2 FQGNSA. The CDR3 DNA is TGTGCCAGCAGCTTAGACGGGACTAGCGGGGCAGATACGCAGTATTTT. Its protein product is CASSLDGTSGADTQYF.

This clonotype was seen ten or more times. The V call is TRBV24-1, the J call TRBJ2-6; no reliable D call. This CDR3 has 16 residues. CDR1 and CDR2 from the germline V gene are KGHDR and SFDVKD. Trimming left V 3 bases short and J 0 bases short, with 8 bases between. CDR3 sequence reads: CATSDARDSGANVLTF. The CDR3 bases are TGTGCCACCAGTGATGCTAGGGACTCTGGGGCCAACGTCCTGACTTTC.

This chain joins TRBV6-1 and TRBJ2-3; 14 bases match TRBD2. V lost 6 bases to trimming and J lost 6 bases; unmatched junction nucleotides: 2. Per the germline V gene, CDR1 is MNHNS and CDR2 is SASEGT. This CDR3 contains 14 residues. This CDR3 is CASRWTSGRDTQYF. Written as DNA, the CDR3 is TGTGCCAGCAGATGGACTAGCGGGAGGGATACGCAGTATTTT.

This clonotype was recorded many times. An end of the junction does not agree with germline; a read error may underlie this. This chain joins TRBV12-3 or TRBV12-4 and TRBJ2-3; D is undetermined. This CDR3 region has 13 residues. Here the CDR3 reads CASRGDLVDTQYF. The CDR3 DNA is TGTGCCAGCAGGGGCGACCTAGTGGATACACAGTATTTT.

This clonotype was picked up many times. The rearrangement links TRBV20-1 to TRBJ2-1; D might be TRBD2 (5 bases). Trimming stripped 0 bases from V and 8 bases from J, with 8 bases between. The germline CDR1 and CDR2 sequences are DFQATT and SNEGSKA (reference sequence). The CDR3 sequence is 12 residues long. CDR3 in DNA: TGCAGTGCTAGAGACCGGGGAGATGAGCAGTTCTTC. Its protein is CSARDRGDEQFF.

This clonotype was recorded at least ten times. The rearrangement uses TRBV6-1 and TRBJ2-1; 9 bases are a match to TRBD2. The trim removed 3 bases at V and 8 bases at J, leaving 5 bases unmatched. This CDR3 contains 14 residues. Germline V gene lookup returns CDR1 MNHNS and CDR2 SASEGT. The CDR3 sequence: CASSEASGMYEQFF. The CDR3 nucleotides are TGTGCCAGCAGTGAGGCTAGCGGGATGTATGAGCAGTTCTTC.

This clonotype was seen at least ten times. The genes are TRBV4-1 and TRBJ1-4; D is unclear. CDR1 MGHRA and CDR2 YSYEKL come from the germline V gene. This CDR3 has 14 amino acids. The germline V and J ends were trimmed by 1 base and 8 bases, with 11 bases remaining between them. The CDR3 bases are TGCGCCAGCAGCCAAGTTAGGGCGGGGGAAAAACTGTTTTTT. Protein product: CASSQVRAGEKLFF.